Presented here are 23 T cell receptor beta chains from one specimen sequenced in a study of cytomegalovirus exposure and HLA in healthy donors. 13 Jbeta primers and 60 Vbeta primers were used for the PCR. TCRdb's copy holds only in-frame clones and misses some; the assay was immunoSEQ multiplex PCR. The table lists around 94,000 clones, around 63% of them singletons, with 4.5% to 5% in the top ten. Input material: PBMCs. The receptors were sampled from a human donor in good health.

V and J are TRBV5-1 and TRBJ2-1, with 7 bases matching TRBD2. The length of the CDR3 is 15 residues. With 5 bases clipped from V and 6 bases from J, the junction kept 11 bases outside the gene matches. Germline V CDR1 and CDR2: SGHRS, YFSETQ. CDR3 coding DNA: TGCGCCAGCAGGGTACTCTCGGCGGGAGCCAATGAGCAGTTCTTC. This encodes CASRVLSAGANEQFF.

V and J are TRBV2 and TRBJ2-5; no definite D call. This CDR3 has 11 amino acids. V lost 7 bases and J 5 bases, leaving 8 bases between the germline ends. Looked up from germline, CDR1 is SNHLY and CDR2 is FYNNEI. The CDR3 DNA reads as TGTGCCAGCAACCTCGGGGAGACCCAGTACTTC. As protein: CASNLGETQYF.

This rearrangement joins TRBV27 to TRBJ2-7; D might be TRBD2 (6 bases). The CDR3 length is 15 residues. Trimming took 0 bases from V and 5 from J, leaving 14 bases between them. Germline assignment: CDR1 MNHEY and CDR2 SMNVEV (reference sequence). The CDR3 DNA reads TGTGCCAGCAGTTTATCGCTAGCGATGATAAACGAGCAGTACTTC. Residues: CASSLSLAMINEQYF.

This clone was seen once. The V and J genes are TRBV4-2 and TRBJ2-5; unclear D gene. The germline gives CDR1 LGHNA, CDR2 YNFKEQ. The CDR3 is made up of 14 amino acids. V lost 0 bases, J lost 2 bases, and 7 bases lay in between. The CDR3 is CASSQDLRQETQYF. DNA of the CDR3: TGTGCCAGCAGCCAAGATCTCAGACAAGAGACCCAGTACTTC.

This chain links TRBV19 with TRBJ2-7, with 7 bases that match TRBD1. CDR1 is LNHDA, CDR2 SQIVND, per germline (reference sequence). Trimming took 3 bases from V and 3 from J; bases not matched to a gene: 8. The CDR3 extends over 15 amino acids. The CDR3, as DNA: TGTGCCAGTAGTATTGGCACAGGGGAAATCTACGAGCAGTACTTC. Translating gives CASSIGTGEIYEQYF.

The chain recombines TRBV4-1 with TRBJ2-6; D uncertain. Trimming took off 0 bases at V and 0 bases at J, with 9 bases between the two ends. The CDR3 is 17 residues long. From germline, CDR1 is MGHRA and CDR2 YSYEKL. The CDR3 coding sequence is TGCGCCAGCAGCCAAGAGGTCATACTCTCTGGGGCCAACGTCCTGACTTTC. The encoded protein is CASSQEVILSGANVLTF.

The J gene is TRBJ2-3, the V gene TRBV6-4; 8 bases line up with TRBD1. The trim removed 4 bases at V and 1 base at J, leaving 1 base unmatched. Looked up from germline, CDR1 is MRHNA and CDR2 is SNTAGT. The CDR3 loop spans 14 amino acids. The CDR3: CASSATGGTDTQYF. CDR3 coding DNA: TGTGCCAGCAGTGCGACAGGGGGCACAGATACGCAGTATTTT.

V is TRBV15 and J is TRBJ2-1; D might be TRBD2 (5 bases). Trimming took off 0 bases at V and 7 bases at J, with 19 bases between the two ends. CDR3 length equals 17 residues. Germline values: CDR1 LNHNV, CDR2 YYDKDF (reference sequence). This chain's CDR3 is CATSRDRGSTALNEQFF. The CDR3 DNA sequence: TGTGCCACCAGCAGAGATAGAGGGTCGACGGCCCTTAATGAGCAGTTCTTC.

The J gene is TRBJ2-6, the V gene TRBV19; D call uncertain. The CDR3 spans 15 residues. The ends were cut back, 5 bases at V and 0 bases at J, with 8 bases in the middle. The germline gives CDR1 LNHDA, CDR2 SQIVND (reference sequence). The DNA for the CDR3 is TGTGCCAGTAGTGAAATCAGCTCTGGGGCCAACGTCCTGACTTTC. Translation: CASSEISSGANVLTF. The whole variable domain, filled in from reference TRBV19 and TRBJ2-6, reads DGGITQSPKYLFRKEGQNVTLSCEQNLNHDAMYWYRQDPGQGLRLIYYSQIVNDFQKGDIAEGYSVSREKKESFPLTVTSAQKNPTAFYLCASSEISSGANVLTFGAGSRLTVL.

The DNA for the CDR3 is TGTGCCAGCAGGGGGGGACAGGGATTGAGGGGCTACACCTTC. This encodes CASRGGQGLRGYTF. This chain joins TRBV7-9 and TRBJ1-2, with 9 bases fitting TRBD1. The junction had 10 bases not matched to a gene; V was cut back by 6 bases and J by 8 bases. Germline V lookup: CDR1 SEHNR, CDR2 FQNEAQ (reference sequence). This CDR3 region has 14 residues.

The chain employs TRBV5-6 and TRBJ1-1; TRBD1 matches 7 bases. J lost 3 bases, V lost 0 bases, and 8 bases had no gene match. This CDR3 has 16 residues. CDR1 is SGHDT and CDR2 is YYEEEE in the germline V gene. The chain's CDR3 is CASSLARGQRYTEAFF. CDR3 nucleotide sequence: TGTGCCAGCAGCTTGGCCCGGGGACAGAGATACACTGAAGCTTTCTTT. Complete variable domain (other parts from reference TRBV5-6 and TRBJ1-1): DAGVTQSPTHLIKTRGQQVTLRCSPKSGHDTVSWYQQALGQGPQFIFQYYEEEERQRGNFPDRFSGHQFPNYSSELNVNALLLGDSALYLCASSLARGQRYTEAFFGQGTRLTVV.

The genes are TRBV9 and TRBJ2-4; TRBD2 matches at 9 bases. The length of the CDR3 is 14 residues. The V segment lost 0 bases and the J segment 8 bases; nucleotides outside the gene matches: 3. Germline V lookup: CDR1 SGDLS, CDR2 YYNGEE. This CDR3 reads CASSVEVAGDIQYF. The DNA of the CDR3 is TGTGCCAGCAGCGTAGAGGTAGCGGGAGACATTCAGTACTTC. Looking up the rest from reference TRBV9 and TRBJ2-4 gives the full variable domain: DSGVTQTPKHLITATGQRVTLRCSPRSGDLSVYWYQQSLDQGLQFLIQYYNGEERAKGNILERFSAQQFPDLHSELNLSSLELGDSALYFCASSVEVAGDIQYFGAGTRLSVL.

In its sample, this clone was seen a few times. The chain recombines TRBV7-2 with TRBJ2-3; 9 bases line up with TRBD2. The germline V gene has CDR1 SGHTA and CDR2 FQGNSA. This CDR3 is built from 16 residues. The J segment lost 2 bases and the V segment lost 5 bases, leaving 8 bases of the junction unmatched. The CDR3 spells CASSTLTSGLTDTQYF. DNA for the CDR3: TGTGCCAGCAGCACCCTGACTAGCGGCCTCACAGATACGCAGTATTTT.

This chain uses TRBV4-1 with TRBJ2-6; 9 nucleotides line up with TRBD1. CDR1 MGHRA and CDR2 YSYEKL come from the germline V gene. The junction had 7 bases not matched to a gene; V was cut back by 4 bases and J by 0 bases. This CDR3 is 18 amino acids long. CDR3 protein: CASSPSGTGYSGANVLTF. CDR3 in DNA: TGCGCCAGCAGCCCATCCGGGACAGGGTACTCTGGGGCCAACGTCCTGACTTTC.

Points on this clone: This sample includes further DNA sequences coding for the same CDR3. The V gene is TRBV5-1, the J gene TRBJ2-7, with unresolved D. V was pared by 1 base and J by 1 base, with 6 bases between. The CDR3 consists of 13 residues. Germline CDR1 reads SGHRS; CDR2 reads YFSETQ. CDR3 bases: TGCGCCAGCAGCTTGATAGTGTCCTACGAGCAGTACTTC. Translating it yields CASSLIVSYEQYF.

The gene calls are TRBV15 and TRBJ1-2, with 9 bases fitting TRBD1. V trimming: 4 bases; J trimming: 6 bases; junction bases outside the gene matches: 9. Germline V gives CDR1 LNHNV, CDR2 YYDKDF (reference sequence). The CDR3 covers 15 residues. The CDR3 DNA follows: TGTGCCACCAGCACCAGGGACAGGGAGTTTGATGGCTACACCTTC. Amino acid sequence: CATSTRDREFDGYTF.

The CDR3 sequence is CASSFQTSNYNEQFF. The DNA of the CDR3 is TGCGCCAGCAGCTTTCAGACTAGCAACTACAATGAGCAGTTCTTC. The chain links TRBV5-1 to TRBJ2-1; 7 bases are a match to TRBD2. The CDR3 is 15 amino acids. V was pared by 2 bases and J by 3 bases, with 5 bases of the junction left unmatched. Germline-derived CDR1 and CDR2 are SGHRS and YFSETQ.

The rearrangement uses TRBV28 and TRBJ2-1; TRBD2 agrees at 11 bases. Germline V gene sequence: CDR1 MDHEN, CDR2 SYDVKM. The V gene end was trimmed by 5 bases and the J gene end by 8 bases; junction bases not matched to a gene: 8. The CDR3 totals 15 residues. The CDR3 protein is CASSPGLAGAYEQFF. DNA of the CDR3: TGTGCCAGCAGTCCCGGACTAGCGGGCGCGTATGAGCAGTTCTTC.

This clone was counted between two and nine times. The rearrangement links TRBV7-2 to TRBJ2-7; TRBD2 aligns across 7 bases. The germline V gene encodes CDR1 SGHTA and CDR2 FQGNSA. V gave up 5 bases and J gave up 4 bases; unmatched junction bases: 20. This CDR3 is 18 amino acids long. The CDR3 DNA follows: TGTGCCAGCAGCCCGGTCTTATTGGCGGGAGTCAGTGTGTACGAGCAGTACTTC. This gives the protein CASSPVLLAGVSVYEQYF.

CDR3 amino acids: CASSVGWPYNEQFF. DNA of the CDR3: TGTGCCAGCAGCGTAGGATGGCCCTACAATGAGCAGTTCTTC. V is TRBV9 and J is TRBJ2-1, with no clear D. Germline CDR1 SGDLS, CDR2 YYNGEE. This CDR3 has 14 residues. The V and J ends lost 0 bases and 2 bases respectively, with 6 bases between them.

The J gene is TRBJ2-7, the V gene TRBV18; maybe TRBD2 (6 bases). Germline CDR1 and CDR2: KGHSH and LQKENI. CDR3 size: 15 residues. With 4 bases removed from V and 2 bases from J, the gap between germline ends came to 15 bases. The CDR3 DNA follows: TGTGCCAGCTCACTAACCGGGACTCGGACCTACGAGCAGTACTTC. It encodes CASSLTGTRTYEQYF.

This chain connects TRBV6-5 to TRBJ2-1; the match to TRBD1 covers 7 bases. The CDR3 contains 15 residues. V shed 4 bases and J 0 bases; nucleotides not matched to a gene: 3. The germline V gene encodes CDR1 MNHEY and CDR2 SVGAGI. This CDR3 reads CASSWDSRSYNEQFF. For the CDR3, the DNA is TGTGCCAGCAGTTGGGACAGCCGCTCCTACAATGAGCAGTTCTTC.

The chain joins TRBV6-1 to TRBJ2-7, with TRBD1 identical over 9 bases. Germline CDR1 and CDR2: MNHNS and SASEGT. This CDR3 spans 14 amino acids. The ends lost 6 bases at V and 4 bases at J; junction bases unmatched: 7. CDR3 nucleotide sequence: TGTGCCAGCAGCTACCTCGGGACAGGGTACGAGCAGTACTTC. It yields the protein CASSYLGTGYEQYF.